The rows below give T cell receptor beta chains drawn from one sample of a study of blood T cell repertoires in COVID-19. Data came from immunoSEQ multiplex PCR; TCRdb stores just in-frame clones and leaves some out. This table holds roughly 390,000 clones, roughly 86% found once. What was sequenced was peripheral blood. The receptors stem from a woman aged 25-40 years with COVID-19, enrolled during active disease. CDR3s include the opening cysteine and the closing phenylalanine or tryptophan. A D gene is named only where the DNA matches it firmly. The listing skips clone size in some rows; elsewhere it reads once, few, many or a size class.

DNA,CDR3,D,V,size,J
TGTGCCAGCAGTCTAGCGGGAGAGGGCAAAAACATTCAGTACTTC,CASSLAGEGKNIQYF,TRBD2,TRBV25-1,NA,TRBJ2-4
TGTGCCAGCAGCCAAGGACTCACCACAGATACGCAGTATTTT,CASSQGLTTDTQYF,NA,TRBV3-1/TRBV3-2,NA,TRBJ2-3
TGTGCCAGCAGTTTGGCGGGAGGTTACCACGAGCAGTACTTC,CASSLAGGYHEQYF,TRBD2,TRBV28,few,TRBJ2-7
TGTGCCAGCAGGGGAGACGGCTACGAGCAGTACTTC,CASRGDGYEQYF,NA,TRBV2,once,TRBJ2-7
TGCGCCAGCAGCCAAGATGGGACTAGCGGGAGCACCGGGGAGCTGTTTTTT,CASSQDGTSGSTGELFF,TRBD2,TRBV4-1,NA,TRBJ2-2
TGTGCCAGCAGCGAACCGGGACAGGGGGCATTTAATACGCAGTATTTT,CASSEPGQGAFNTQYF,TRBD1,TRBV7-3,NA,TRBJ2-3
TGTGCTAGTGGGAGGGGACAGGTAGTTGCAGATACGCAGTATTTT,CASGRGQVVADTQYF,TRBD1,TRBV12-5,NA,TRBJ2-3
TGTGCCAGCAGCTTAGTTCCCCCAGGGATGGGGCTCACAGATACGCAGTATTTT,CASSLVPPGMGLTDTQYF,NA,TRBV7-2,NA,TRBJ2-3
TGTGCCAGCAGTCCCGGCGGGGGAATGGGAAGGCTAGAGGGCGCAGATACGCAGTATTTT,CASSPGGGMGRLEGADTQYF,TRBD2,TRBV6-6,few,TRBJ2-3
TGCGCCAGCAGCTACCTGGACAGCTATGGCTACACCTTC,CASSYLDSYGYTF,NA,TRBV5-1,NA,TRBJ1-2
TGCGCCAGCAGCGATGGAAGCGGGAAGCTGTATGAGCAGTTCTTC,CASSDGSGKLYEQFF,TRBD2,TRBV10-1,NA,TRBJ2-1
TGTGCCAGCAGCCCCGACAGGGGGGAGACCCAGTACTTC,CASSPDRGETQYF,TRBD1,TRBV5-4,NA,TRBJ2-5
TGCGCCAGCAGCCAAACCAGGGGGCGGGGCTACACCTTC,CASSQTRGRGYTF,TRBD1,TRBV4-1,NA,TRBJ1-2
TGTGCCAGCAGTTTATTTGGGAGGGGTTTGGGGACTAGCGGTGCAAGCTCCTACAATGAGCAGTTCTTC,CASSLFGRGLGTSGASSYNEQFF,TRBD2,TRBV27,NA,TRBJ2-1
TGTGCCAGCAGTTACTATGGCAAGAACACTGAAGCTTTCTTT,CASSYYGKNTEAFF,NA,TRBV6-5,NA,TRBJ1-1
TGTGCCAGCAGAAGGGGGAGTATCTCATATAGCAATCAGCCCCAGCATTTT,CASRRGSISYSNQPQHF,NA,TRBV6-4,NA,TRBJ1-5
TGCGCCAGCAGCAGGGATGGACAGGCTAATCAGCCCCAGCATTTT,CASSRDGQANQPQHF,TRBD1,TRBV4-3,NA,TRBJ1-5
TGTGCCAGCTCACCACAGGCTAGCGGGAGGGCCGGAGAGCAGTACTTC,CASSPQASGRAGEQYF,TRBD2,TRBV18,once,TRBJ2-7
TGTGCCAGCAGCCTCCTCGGGGGGGCGCTGAACGAGCAGTACTTC,CASSLLGGALNEQYF,TRBD2,TRBV6-6,NA,TRBJ2-7
TGTGCCAGCAGCGCCGGGACAGCTGTATTAGCTAACTATGGCTACACCTTC,CASSAGTAVLANYGYTF,TRBD1,TRBV7-9,NA,TRBJ1-2
TGTGCCAGCAGCTCCAGGGAGGGTCTAGTCATAAGCGATGAGCAGTTCTTC,CASSSREGLVISDEQFF,TRBD2,TRBV7-2,NA,TRBJ2-1
TGTGCCACCAGCAGAGTGCAGGGGGTCCAATACGAGCAGTACTTC,CATSRVQGVQYEQYF,TRBD1,TRBV15,NA,TRBJ2-7
TGTGCCAGTACCCCAAGAGGCGGGAGAGACACCATATATTTT,CASTPRGGRDTIYF,NA,TRBV19,NA,TRBJ1-3
TGTGCCAGCAGCTTACGGACTAGCGCCTACTACGAGCAGTACTTC,CASSLRTSAYYEQYF,TRBD2,TRBV11-2,NA,TRBJ2-7
TGCGCCAGCAGCTCCGGACAGGGGGGGGAGACCCAGTACTTC,CASSSGQGGETQYF,TRBD1,TRBV5-1,NA,TRBJ2-5
TGCAGTGCTATCTTGTTGGAGGCCTGGACCTTC,CSAILLEAWTF,NA,TRBV20-1,once,TRBJ1-2
TGTGCCAGCAGCTCTCAACAGGCGGAGCCCCAGCATTTT,CASSSQQAEPQHF,NA,TRBV7-2,NA,TRBJ1-5
TGCGCCAGCAGCTTTCCACAGGGGCAAAACATTCAGTACTTC,CASSFPQGQNIQYF,TRBD1,TRBV5-1,NA,TRBJ2-4
TGCAGCGCTTCGACAGGGAACTATGGCTACACCTTC,CSASTGNYGYTF,TRBD1,TRBV29-1,NA,TRBJ1-2
TGTGCCAGCAGCGATAGCAGGGGCTCAGATACGCAGTATTTT,CASSDSRGSDTQYF,NA,TRBV9,NA,TRBJ2-3
TGTGCCAGCACTCCCGGGGTCTGGTCTACAAATGAGCAGTTCTTC,CASTPGVWSTNEQFF,NA,TRBV27,NA,TRBJ2-1
TGTGCCAGCTCACCTCGGACAGGGGGCATCGGGGAGCTGTTTTTT,CASSPRTGGIGELFF,TRBD1,TRBV18,NA,TRBJ2-2
TGTGCCAGCTCCCCGAGCGGGAGGGCGTTGGGGGCCAACGTCCTGACTTTC,CASSPSGRALGANVLTF,TRBD2,TRBV28,NA,TRBJ2-6
TGTGCCAGCAGTGGACAGGGAGTTGGTAATCAGCCCCAGCATTTT,CASSGQGVGNQPQHF,TRBD1,TRBV28,NA,TRBJ1-5
TGTGCCACCAGTAGATTGAGGCCCTCAGATACGCAGTATTTT,CATSRLRPSDTQYF,NA,TRBV15,NA,TRBJ2-3
TGTGCCAGCAGCTCTAGCGGGCCTTCCTCCTACAATGAGCAGTTCTTC,CASSSSGPSSYNEQFF,TRBD2,TRBV7-8,NA,TRBJ2-1
TGTGCCAGCAGCCACCTACCCGCAAGCGGGAGAGATACGCAGTATTTT,CASSHLPASGRDTQYF,TRBD2,TRBV28,NA,TRBJ2-3
TGTGCCAGCAGGTCGGGGTATATGAACACTGAAGCTTTCTTT,CASRSGYMNTEAFF,NA,TRBV5-8,many,TRBJ1-1
TGTGCCAGTACCATAAGGACAGGGATAAGGGCTGAAGCTTTCTTT,CASTIRTGIRAEAFF,TRBD1,TRBV19,NA,TRBJ1-1
TGTGCCAGCAGCGTACTGGGTAGCGGGGTCCAAGAGACCCAGTACTTC,CASSVLGSGVQETQYF,TRBD2,TRBV2,NA,TRBJ2-5
TGTGCTAGTGCCGAAGCTTTGGGGGGTAGAGAGACCCAGTACTTC,CASAEALGGRETQYF,NA,TRBV12-5,NA,TRBJ2-5
TGTGCCAGCTCACCCAGTTCACAGCAGCCCCAGCATTTT,CASSPSSQQPQHF,NA,TRBV18,NA,TRBJ1-5
TGCGCCAGCAGTGAGCAAGGAGGGACTAGCAATGAGCAGTTCTTC,CASSEQGGTSNEQFF,TRBD2,TRBV10-1,NA,TRBJ2-1
TGTGCCAGCAGTTCCCCCTTCCCGGACTCCAAGGGCAATCAGCCCCAGCATTTT,CASSSPFPDSKGNQPQHF,NA,TRBV28,NA,TRBJ1-5
TGTGCCAGCAGCGTCGAGTTGAACACTGAAGCTTTCTTT,CASSVELNTEAFF,NA,TRBV9,few,TRBJ1-1
TGTGCCAGCAGTCCTTGGACTAGCGGGAGGATAGAGCAGTTCTTC,CASSPWTSGRIEQFF,TRBD2,TRBV28,NA,TRBJ2-1
TGTGCCAGTAGTATACCGGAGTCTGGGGCCAACGTCCTGACTTTC,CASSIPESGANVLTF,NA,TRBV19,NA,TRBJ2-6
TGTGCCAGCAGCCAAGTTCCTGACGAGCAGTACTTC,CASSQVPDEQYF,NA,TRBV3-1/TRBV3-2,NA,TRBJ2-7
TGTGCCAGCTCACCATCTTCGACAGGGGGCGGTGAGACCCAGTACTTC,CASSPSSTGGGETQYF,TRBD1,TRBV18,NA,TRBJ2-5
TGCAGCGTTGCCAGTGGGGAGACCACAGATACGCAGTATTTT,CSVASGETTDTQYF,NA,TRBV29-1,NA,TRBJ2-3
TGTGCCTGGGGCCAAAATAATTCACCCCTCCACTTT,CAWGQNNSPLHF,NA,TRBV30,NA,TRBJ1-6
TGTGCCAGCAGCTTAACGTTAAGCGGGAGCCACAATGAGCAGTTCTTC,CASSLTLSGSHNEQFF,TRBD2,TRBV7-3,NA,TRBJ2-1
TGTGCCACCTCGGGACAGGGCTACACCGGGGAGCTGTTTTTT,CATSGQGYTGELFF,TRBD1,TRBV7-8,NA,TRBJ2-2
TGTGCCATCAGTGAGTCGGCAGACGAGCAGTACTTC,CAISESADEQYF,NA,TRBV10-3,NA,TRBJ2-7
TGTGCCAGCAGCCTGACAGGCCACGCAGCCCGGGAGCAGTTCTTC,CASSLTGHAAREQFF,NA,TRBV11-1,NA,TRBJ2-1
TGTGCCAGTAGGGAGAGAGTGGGCACTGAAGCTTTCTTT,CASRERVGTEAFF,NA,TRBV19,once,TRBJ1-1